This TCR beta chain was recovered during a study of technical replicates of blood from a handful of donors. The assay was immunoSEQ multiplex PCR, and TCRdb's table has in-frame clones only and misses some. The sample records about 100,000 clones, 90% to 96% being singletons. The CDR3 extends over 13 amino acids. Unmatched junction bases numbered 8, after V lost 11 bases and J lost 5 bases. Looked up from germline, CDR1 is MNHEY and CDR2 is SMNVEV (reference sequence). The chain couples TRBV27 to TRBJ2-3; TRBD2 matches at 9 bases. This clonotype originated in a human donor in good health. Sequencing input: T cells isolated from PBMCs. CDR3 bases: TGTGCCCAGAATAGCGGGAGTGGAGATACGCAGTATTTT. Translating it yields CAQNSGSGDTQYF.